Sequencing of this T cell receptor beta chain was carried out in a study of technical replicates of blood from several donors. Produced via immunoSEQ multiplex PCR; TCRdb's table is partial and in-frame only. The repertoire has 95,000 to 100,000 clones, over 90% of them found once; the top ten carry 0.2% to 0.25%. The ends lost 6 bases at V and 3 bases at J; junction bases unmatched: 2. This CDR3 spans 12 amino acids. The germline V gene has CDR1 SGHNT and CDR2 YENEEA. The sample consisted of T cells isolated from PBMCs. The receptor comes from a human donor in good health. The rearrangement links TRBV11-3 to TRBJ2-7; 7 bases align to TRBD1. The CDR3 protein is CASRRQGYEQYF. The CDR3 bases are TGTGCCAGCAGAAGACAGGGCTACGAGCAGTACTTC.